The clone carrying this T cell receptor (beta chain) was seen repeatedly, ten times or more. The target antigen is unknown. This sample was taken from a study of CD8 T cells in ankylosing spondylitis. The study, taken as a whole, reports: Certain motif variants had earlier appeared in reactive arthritis synovial fluid and blood.

The V gene lost 2 bases and the J gene lost 0 bases, with 2 bases spanning the gap. Germline values: CDR1 MNHEY, CDR2 SVGEGT. The CDR3 is 14 residues long. TCRdb reprocessed the 5' RACE reads with MiXCR, giving one entry per CDR3 protein. This table has roughly 180,000 distinct CDR3 sequences, 9.5% to 15% appearing once. Sequencing was done on a sample of blood, either unsorted or a sorted T cell fraction (not recorded which). The source is a male donor with ankylosing spondylitis or in good health (not recorded which). The chain joins TRBV6-2 or TRBV6-3 to TRBJ2-6; D gene ambiguous. CDR3 sequence: CASSYSSGANVLTF. CDR3 coding DNA: TGTGCCAGCAGTTACAGCTCTGGGGCCAACGTCCTGACTTTC.